Sequencing of this T cell receptor (beta chain) was carried out in a study of T cell repertoires in cytomegalovirus infection. Study-wide context: In public TCR beta signatures, there were indications of both CMV infection and matching HLA type.

Germline CDR1 SGHRS, CDR2 YFSETQ. The junction had 10 bases not matched to a gene; V was cut back by 4 bases and J by 3 bases. The CDR3 covers 16 residues. General study findings and limits: Pooled public TCR beta family frequency picked out CMV carriers with the relevant HLA.

Concerning this clonotype: What it recognizes is unknown.

TCRdb recomputed calls from the reads with MiXCR, one row per CDR3 protein. The data hold roughly 230,000 distinct CDR3 sequences, with around 12% observed a single time. The rearrangement uses TRBV5-1 and TRBJ2-3, with 8 bases lining up with TRBD1. The TCR was taken from a human donor in good health (CMV status not recorded). Some clones in this sample may be carry-over from other donors' samples. Material: PBMCs. As DNA, the CDR3 is TGCGCCAGCAGCCGGACAGGGTTGAAGGAGACAGATACGCAGTATTTT. This sequence encodes CASSRTGLKETDTQYF. The whole variable domain, filled in from reference TRBV5-1 and TRBJ2-3, reads KAGVTQTPRYLIKTRGQQVTLSCSPISGHRSVSWYQQTPGQGLQFLFEYFSETQRNKGNFPGRFSGRQFSNSRSEMNVSTLELGDSALYLCASSRTGLKETDTQYFGPGTRLTVL.